The following is a T cell receptor (beta chain) sequence with its context. Every bit of the isolated RNA underwent reverse transcription, so sequencing read expressed TCRB transcripts. The protocol was immunoSEQ multiplex PCR, while the TCRdb copy is restricted to in-frame clones and leaves out a portion. The sample lists around 250,000 clones, 13% to 15% occurring once. The data stem from a study of beta chain features in type 1 diabetes. Per germline, CDR1 MNHEY and CDR2 SMNVEV (reference sequence). The V end was cut by 0 bases, the J end by 4 bases, with 19 bases between. This CDR3 is built from 17 residues. Based on CD45RO/CCR7/CD25/CD127/CD95/CD27, CD4+ regulatory, stem cell-like memory, naive and central memory cells were sorted.

Sequencing input: naive CD4+ T cells from blood. The source is a woman aged 40 to 55 in good health. The V gene is TRBV27, the J gene TRBJ2-7, with D possibly being TRBD2 (6 bases). The CDR3 DNA reads as TGTGCCAGCAGTTTATCCGGGGCTCACGGGGGACCTTACGAGCAGTACTTC. Amino acid sequence: CASSLSGAHGGPYEQYF.